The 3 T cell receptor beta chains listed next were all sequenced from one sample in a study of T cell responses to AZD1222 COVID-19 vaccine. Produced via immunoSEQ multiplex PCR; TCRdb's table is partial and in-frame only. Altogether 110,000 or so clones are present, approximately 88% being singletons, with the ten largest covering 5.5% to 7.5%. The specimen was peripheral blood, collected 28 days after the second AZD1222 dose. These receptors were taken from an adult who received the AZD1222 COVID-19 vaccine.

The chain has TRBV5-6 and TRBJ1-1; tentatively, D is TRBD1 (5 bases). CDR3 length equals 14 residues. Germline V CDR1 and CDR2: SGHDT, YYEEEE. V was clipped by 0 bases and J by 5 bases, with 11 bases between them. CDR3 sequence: CASSLERGWTEAFF. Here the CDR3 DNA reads TGTGCCAGCAGCTTGGAGAGGGGTTGGACTGAAGCTTTCTTT. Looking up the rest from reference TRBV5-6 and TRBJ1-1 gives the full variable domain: DAGVTQSPTHLIKTRGQQVTLRCSPKSGHDTVSWYQQALGQGPQFIFQYYEEEERQRGNFPDRFSGHQFPNYSSELNVNALLLGDSALYLCASSLERGWTEAFFGQGTRLTVV.

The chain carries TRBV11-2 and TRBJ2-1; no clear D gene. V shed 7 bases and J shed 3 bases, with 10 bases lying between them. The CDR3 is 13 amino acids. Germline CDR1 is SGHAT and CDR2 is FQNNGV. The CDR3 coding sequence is TGTGCCAGCAAAGCTCCCAACTACAATGAGCAGTTCTTC. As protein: CASKAPNYNEQFF.

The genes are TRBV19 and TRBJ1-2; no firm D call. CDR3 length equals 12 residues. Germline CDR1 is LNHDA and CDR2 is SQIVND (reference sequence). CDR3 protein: CVKVSPGYGYTF. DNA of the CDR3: TGTGTCAAGGTTTCTCCCGGCTATGGCTACACCTTC.